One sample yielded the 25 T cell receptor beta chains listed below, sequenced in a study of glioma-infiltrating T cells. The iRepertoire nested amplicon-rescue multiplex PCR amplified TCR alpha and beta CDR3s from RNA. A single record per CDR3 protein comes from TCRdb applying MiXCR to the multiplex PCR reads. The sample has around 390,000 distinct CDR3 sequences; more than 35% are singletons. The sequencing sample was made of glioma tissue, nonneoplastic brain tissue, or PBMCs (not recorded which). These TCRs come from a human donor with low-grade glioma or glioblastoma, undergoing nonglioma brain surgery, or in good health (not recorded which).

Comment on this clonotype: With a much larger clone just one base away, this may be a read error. CDR3 residues: CASSRRGGLNQPRHF. The CDR3 bases are TGTGCCAGCAGTCGCAGGGGAGGGCTCAATCAGCCCCGGCATTTT. The J gene is TRBJ1-5, the V gene TRBV28; D may be TRBD1 (6 bases). The length of the CDR3 is 15 residues. In germline, CDR1 is MDHEN, CDR2 SYDVKM.

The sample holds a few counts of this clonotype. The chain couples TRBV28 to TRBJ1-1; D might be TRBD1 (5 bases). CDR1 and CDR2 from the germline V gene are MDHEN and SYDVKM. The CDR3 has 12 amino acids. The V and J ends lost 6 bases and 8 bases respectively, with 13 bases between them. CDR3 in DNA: TGTGCCAGCAGCTTAGGGGTAGGCGAAGCTTTCTTT. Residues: CASSLGVGEAFF. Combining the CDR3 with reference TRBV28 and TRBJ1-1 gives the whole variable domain DVKVTQSSRYLVKRTGEKVFLECVQDMDHENMFWYRQDPGLGLRLIYFSYDVKMKEKGDIPEGYSVSREKKERFSLILESASTNQTSMYLCASSLGVGEAFFGQGTRLTVV.

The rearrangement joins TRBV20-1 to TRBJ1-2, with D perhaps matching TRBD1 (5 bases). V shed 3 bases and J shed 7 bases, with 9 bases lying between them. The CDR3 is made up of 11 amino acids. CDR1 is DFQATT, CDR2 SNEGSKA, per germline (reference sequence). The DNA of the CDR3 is TGCAGTGCTAGTGCAGGGACTGGCTACACCTTC. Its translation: CSASAGTGYTF.

The CDR3 DNA follows: TGTGCCAGCCGTCACAGGGGGCGTATCTATGGCTACACCTTC. Translation: CASRHRGRIYGYTF. This sequence joins TRBV28 and TRBJ1-2; TRBD1 agrees at 9 bases. V dropped 8 bases and J dropped 4; count of bases not matched to a gene: 8. The CDR3 runs 14 residues. CDR1 is MDHEN and CDR2 is SYDVKM in the germline V gene.

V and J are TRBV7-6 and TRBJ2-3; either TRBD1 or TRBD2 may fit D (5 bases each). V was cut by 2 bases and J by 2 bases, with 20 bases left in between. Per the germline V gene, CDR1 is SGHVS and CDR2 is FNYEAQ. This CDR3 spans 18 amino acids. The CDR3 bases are TGTGCCAGCAGCTTAAGCCTGAGGGGCAGAGCTATCACAGATACGCAGTATTTT. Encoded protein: CASSLSLRGRAITDTQYF.

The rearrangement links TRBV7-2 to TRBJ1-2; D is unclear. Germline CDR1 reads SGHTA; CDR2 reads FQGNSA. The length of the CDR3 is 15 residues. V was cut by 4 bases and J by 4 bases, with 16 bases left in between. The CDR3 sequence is CASSSPQGRTYGYTF. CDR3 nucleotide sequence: TGTGCCAGCAGCTCCCCTCAAGGGAGGACCTATGGCTACACCTTC. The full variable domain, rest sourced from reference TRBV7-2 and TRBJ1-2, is GAGVSQSPSNKVTEKGKDVELRCDPISGHTALYWYRQSLGQGLEFLIYFQGNSAPDKSGLPSDRFSAERTGGSVSTLTIQRTQQEDSAVYLCASSSPQGRTYGYTFGSGTRLTVV.

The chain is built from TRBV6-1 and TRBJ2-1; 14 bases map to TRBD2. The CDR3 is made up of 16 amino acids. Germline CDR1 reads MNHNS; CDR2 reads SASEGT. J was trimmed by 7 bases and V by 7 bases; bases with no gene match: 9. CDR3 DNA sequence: TGTGCCAGCACCCTTACCGGGACTAGCGGGAGTAATGAGCAGTTCTTC. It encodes CASTLTGTSGSNEQFF.

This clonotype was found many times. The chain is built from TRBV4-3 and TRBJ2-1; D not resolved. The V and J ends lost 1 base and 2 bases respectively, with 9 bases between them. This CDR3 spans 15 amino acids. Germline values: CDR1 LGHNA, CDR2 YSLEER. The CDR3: CASSQGPKAYNEQFF. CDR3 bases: TGCGCCAGCAGCCAAGGGCCCAAGGCCTACAATGAGCAGTTCTTC.

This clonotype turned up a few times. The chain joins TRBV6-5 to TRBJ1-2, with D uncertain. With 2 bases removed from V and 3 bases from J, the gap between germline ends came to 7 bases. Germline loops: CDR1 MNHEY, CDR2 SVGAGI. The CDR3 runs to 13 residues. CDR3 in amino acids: CASSYGPYYGYTF. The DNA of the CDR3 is TGTGCCAGCAGTTACGGTCCTTACTATGGCTACACCTTC.

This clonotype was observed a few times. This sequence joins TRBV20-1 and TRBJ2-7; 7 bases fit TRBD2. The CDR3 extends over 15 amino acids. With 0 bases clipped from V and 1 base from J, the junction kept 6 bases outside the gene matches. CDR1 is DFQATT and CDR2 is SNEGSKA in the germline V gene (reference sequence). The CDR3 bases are TGCAGTGCTAGAGATCCTAGCGGATGGTCCTACGAGCAGTACTTC. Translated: CSARDPSGWSYEQYF.

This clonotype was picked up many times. For the CDR3, the DNA is TGCAGTGCTAGGAAACAGGGGAGGTCTGAAGCTTTCTTT. This codes for CSARKQGRSEAFF. This chain connects TRBV20-1 to TRBJ1-1; 7 bases map to TRBD1. Trimming took 3 bases from V and 6 from J; bases not matched to a gene: 7. CDR3 length: 13 residues. Per germline, CDR1 DFQATT and CDR2 SNEGSKA (reference sequence).

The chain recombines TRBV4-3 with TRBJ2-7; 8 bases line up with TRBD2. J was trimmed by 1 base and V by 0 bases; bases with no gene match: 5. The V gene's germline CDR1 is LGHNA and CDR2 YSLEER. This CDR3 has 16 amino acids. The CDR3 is CASSQEFGGGSYEQYF. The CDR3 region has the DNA TGCGCCAGCAGCCAAGAGTTCGGCGGGGGGTCCTACGAGCAGTACTTC.

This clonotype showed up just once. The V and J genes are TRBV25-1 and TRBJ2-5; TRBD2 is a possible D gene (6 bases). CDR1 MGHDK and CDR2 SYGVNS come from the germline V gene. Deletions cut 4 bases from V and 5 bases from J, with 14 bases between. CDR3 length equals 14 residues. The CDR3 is CASSGLGREETQYF. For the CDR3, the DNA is TGTGCCAGCAGTGGCCTTGGACGGGAGGAGACCCAGTACTTC.

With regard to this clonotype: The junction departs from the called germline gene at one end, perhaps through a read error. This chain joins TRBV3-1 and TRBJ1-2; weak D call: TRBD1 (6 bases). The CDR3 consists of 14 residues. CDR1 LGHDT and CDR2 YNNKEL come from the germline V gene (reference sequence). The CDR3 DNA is TGTGCCAGCAGCCCTTGGGGGCCCGACTATGGCTGCACCTTC. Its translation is CASSPWGPDYGCTF.

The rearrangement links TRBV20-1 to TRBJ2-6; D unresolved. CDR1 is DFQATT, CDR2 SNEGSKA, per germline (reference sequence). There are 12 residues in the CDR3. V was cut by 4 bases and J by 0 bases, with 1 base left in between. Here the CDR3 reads CSAISGANVLTF. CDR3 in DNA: TGCAGTGCTATCTCTGGGGCCAACGTCCTGACTTTC.

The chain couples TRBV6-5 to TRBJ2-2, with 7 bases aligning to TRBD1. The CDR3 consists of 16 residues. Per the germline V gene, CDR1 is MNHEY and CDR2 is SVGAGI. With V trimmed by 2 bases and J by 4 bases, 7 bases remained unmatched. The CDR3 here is CASSYPDRVGTGELFF. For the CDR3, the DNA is TGTGCCAGCAGTTACCCTGACAGGGTTGGCACCGGGGAGCTGTTTTTT.

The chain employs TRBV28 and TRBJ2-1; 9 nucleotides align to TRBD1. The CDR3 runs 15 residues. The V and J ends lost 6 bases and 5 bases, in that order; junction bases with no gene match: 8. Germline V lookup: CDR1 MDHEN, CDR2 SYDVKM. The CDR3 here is CASSYRDRVDNEQFF. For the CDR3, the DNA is TGTGCCAGCAGCTACCGGGACAGGGTCGACAATGAGCAGTTCTTC. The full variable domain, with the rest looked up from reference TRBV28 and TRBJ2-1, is DVKVTQSSRYLVKRTGEKVFLECVQDMDHENMFWYRQDPGLGLRLIYFSYDVKMKEKGDIPEGYSVSREKKERFSLILESASTNQTSMYLCASSYRDRVDNEQFFGPGTRLTVL.

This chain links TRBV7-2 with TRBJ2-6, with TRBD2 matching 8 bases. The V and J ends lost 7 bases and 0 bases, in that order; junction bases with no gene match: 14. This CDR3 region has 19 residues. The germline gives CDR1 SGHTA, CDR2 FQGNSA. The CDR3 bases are TGTGCCAGCAACCTGGGACTAGTGGTCCCGATCTCTGGGGCCAACGTCCTGACTTTC. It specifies CASNLGLVVPISGANVLTF.

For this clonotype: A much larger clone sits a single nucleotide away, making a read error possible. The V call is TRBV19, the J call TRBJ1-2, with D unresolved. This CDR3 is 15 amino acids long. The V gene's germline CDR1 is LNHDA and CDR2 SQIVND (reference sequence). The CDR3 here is CGSKHNPAGLYGYTF. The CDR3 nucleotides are TGTGGCAGCAAACATAACCCCGCGGGTTTATATGGCTACACCTTC.

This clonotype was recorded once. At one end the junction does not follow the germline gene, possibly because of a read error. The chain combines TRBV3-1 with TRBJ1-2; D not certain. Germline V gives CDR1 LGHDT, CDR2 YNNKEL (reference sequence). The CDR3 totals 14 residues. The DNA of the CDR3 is TGTGCCAGCAGCCACAGCCCGGGAGAGGCATTCTACAACTTC. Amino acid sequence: CASSHSPGEAFYNF. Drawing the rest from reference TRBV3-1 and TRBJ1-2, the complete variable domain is DTAVSQTPKYLVTQMGNDKSIKCEQNLGHDTMYWYKQDSKKFLKIMFSYNNKELIINETVPNRFSPKSPDKAHLNLHINSLELGDSAVYFCASSHSPGEAFYNFGSGTRLTVV.

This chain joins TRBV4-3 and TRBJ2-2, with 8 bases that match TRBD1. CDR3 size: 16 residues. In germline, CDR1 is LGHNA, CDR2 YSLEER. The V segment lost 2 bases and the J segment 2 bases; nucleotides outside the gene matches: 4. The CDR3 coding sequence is TGCGCCAGCAGCCAAATACAGGGGGTCAACACCGGGGAGCTGTTTTTT. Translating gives CASSQIQGVNTGELFF.

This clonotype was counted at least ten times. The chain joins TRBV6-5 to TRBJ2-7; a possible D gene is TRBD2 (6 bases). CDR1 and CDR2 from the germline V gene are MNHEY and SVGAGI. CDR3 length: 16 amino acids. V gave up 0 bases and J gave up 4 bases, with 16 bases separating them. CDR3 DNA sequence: TGTGCCAGCAGTTACTCCCTCACGGCGGGGCCTTACGAGCAGTACTTC. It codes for CASSYSLTAGPYEQYF.

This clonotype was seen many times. The chain's CDR3 is CSAISFGQTYNEQFF. The CDR3 DNA follows: TGCAGTGCTATCAGCTTCGGGCAAACATACAATGAGCAGTTCTTC. The chain joins TRBV20-1 to TRBJ2-1; no reliable D call. The CDR3 has 15 amino acids. Trimming stripped 4 bases from V and 4 bases from J, with 17 bases between. Germline V lookup: CDR1 DFQATT, CDR2 SNEGSKA (reference sequence).

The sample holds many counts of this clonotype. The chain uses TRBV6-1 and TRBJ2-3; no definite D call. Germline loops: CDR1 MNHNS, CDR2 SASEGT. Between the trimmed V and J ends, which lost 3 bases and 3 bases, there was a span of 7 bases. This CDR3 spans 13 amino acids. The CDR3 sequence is CASSDLATDTQYF. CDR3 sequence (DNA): TGTGCCAGCAGTGATTTAGCAACAGATACGCAGTATTTT.

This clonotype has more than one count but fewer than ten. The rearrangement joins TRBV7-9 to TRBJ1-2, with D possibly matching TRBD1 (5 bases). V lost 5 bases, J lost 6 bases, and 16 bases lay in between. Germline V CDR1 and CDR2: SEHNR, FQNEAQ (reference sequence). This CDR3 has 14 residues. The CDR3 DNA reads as TGTGCCAGCAGCACCGGGACCGGGGGGGATGGCTACACCTTC. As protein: CASSTGTGGDGYTF.